The clone carrying this T cell receptor beta chain has only a few counts. The antigen remains unidentified. This CDR3 has 11 amino acids. The germline CDR1 and CDR2 sequences are MDHEN and SYDVKM. The V segment lost 4 bases and the J segment 16 bases; nucleotides outside the gene matches: 4. The data were taken from a study of T cell responses to AZD1222 COVID-19 vaccine. Regarding the study as a whole: Spike-wide coverage was observed for vaccine-associated CD4 TCRs, with dominant responses at 160-218 and 743-854. An increase in Spike-specific TCR breadth and depth was observed after two AZD1222 doses.

Profiled with immunoSEQ multiplex PCR; TCRdb holds only in-frame clones, not every one. Of over 100,000 clones in the sample, 87% were seen once. The chain combines TRBV28 with TRBJ1-6, with TRBD1 matching 7 bases. The material was peripheral blood, obtained 28 days after the second AZD1222 dose. This clonotype originated in an adult who received the AZD1222 COVID-19 vaccine. DNA for the CDR3: TGTGCCAGCAGTTCCAGACAGGGTCTCCACTTT. It encodes CASSSRQGLHF.